The clone carrying this T cell receptor beta chain appeared a few times. No antigen is known for it. Other DNA sequences of this sample code for an identical CDR3. These data originate in a study of cytomegalovirus exposure and HLA in healthy donors. General study points: A few chains tied to CMV proved CMV antigen-specific in vitro.

13 Jbeta primers and 60 Vbeta primers were used for the PCR. Only in-frame clones appear in the TCRdb table, and some are missing; sequencing was by immunoSEQ multiplex PCR. Altogether 150,000 to 160,000 clones are present, under 85% being singletons, with the ten largest covering roughly 2.8%. Germline CDR1 reads SGHTA; CDR2 reads FQGNSA. The CDR3 is made up of 16 amino acids. V lost 1 base, J lost 3 bases, and 5 bases stayed unmatched. Sequenced sample: PBMCs. This chain connects TRBV7-2 to TRBJ2-3; 9 bases are shared with TRBD1. The sequence derives from a man between 18 and 29 years old in good health and CMV-seronegative. The CDR3 sequence is CASSLEGQGRTDTQYF. The CDR3 nucleotides are TGTGCCAGCAGCTTAGAGGGACAGGGTCGGACAGATACGCAGTATTTT.